The T cell receptor beta chain under discussion was sequenced for a study of blood T cells in healthy people across ages. The CDR3 extends over 14 amino acids. V was pared by 1 base and J by 11 bases, with 15 bases between. With regard to this clonotype: Its antigen remains unknown.

Then a second PCR, running roughly 7 to 11 cycles, was carried out with a sample-barcoded 5' primer and a J-beta primer mix. TCRdb recomputed calls from the 5' RACE reads with MiXCR, one row per CDR3 protein. The sample comprises 550,000 to 700,000 distinct CDR3 sequences, 27% of which are singletons, and about 18% rests with the top ten. Each sample yielded at least 6 million isolated PBMCs. Study-level results: Age advanced and TCR beta diversity per million T cells fell, roughly linearly.

V and J are TRBV12-3 or TRBV12-4 and TRBJ2-1; possibly TRBD1 or TRBD2 for D (6 bases each). Sequenced material: blood. The sequence derives from a woman in her sixties or seventies in good health. The CDR3 sequence is CASSLDGGLSKQFF. The CDR3 DNA sequence: TGTGCCAGCAGTTTAGACGGGGGCCTGTCTAAGCAGTTCTTC.